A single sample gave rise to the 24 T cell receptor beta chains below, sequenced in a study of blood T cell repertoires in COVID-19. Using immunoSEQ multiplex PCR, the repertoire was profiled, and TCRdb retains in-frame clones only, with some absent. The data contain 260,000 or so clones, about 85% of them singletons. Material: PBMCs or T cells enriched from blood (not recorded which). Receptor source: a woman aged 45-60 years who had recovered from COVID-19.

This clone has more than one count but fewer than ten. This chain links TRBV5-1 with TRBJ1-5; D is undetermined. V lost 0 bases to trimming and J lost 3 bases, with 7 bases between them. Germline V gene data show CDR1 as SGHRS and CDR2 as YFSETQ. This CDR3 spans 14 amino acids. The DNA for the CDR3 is TGCGCCAGCAGCTTGGGAGGGTTCAATCAGCCCCAGCATTTT. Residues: CASSLGGFNQPQHF. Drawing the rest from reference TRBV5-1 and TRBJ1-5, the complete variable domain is KAGVTQTPRYLIKTRGQQVTLSCSPISGHRSVSWYQQTPGQGLQFLFEYFSETQRNKGNFPGRFSGRQFSNSRSEMNVSTLELGDSALYLCASSLGGFNQPQHFGDGTRLSIL.

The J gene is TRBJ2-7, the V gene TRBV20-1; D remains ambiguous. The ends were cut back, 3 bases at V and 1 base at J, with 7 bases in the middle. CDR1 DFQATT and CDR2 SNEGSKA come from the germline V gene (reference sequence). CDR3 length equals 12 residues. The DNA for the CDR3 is TGCAGTGCTAGTTGGCAGTCCTACGAGCAGTACTTC. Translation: CSASWQSYEQYF.

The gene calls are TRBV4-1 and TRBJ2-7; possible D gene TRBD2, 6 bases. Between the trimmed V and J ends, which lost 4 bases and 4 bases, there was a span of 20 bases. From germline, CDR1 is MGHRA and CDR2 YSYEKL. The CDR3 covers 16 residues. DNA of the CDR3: TGCGCCAGCAGCCCGTACGGGCAAGCGGGCACATACGAGCAGTACTTC. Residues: CASSPYGQAGTYEQYF.

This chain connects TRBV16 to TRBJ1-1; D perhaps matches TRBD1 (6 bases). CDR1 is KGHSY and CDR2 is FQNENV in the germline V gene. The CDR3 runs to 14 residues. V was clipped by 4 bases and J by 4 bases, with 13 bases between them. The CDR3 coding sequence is TGTGCCAGCAGCCTGACGGGAGGGGGCACTGAAGCTTTCTTT. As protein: CASSLTGGGTEAFF.

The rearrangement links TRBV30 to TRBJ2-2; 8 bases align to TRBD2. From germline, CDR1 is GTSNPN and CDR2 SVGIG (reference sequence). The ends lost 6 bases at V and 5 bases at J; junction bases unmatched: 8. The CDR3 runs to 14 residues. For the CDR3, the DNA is TGTGCCTGTACGGGGCTAGCGGGTACCGGGGAGCTGTTTTTT. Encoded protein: CACTGLAGTGELFF.

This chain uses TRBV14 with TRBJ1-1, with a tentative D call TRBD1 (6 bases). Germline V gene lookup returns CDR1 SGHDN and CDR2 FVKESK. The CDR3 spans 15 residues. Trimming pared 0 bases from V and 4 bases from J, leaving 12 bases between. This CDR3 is CASSQDGDRSTEAFF. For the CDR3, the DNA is TGTGCCAGCAGCCAAGATGGAGACAGGAGCACTGAAGCTTTCTTT.

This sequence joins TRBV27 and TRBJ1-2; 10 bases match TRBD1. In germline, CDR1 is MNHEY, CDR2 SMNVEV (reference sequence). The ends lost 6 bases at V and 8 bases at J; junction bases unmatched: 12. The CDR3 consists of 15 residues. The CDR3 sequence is CASRGQGRTTMGYTF. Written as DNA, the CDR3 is TGTGCCAGCAGGGGACAGGGGAGAACCACTATGGGCTACACCTTC.

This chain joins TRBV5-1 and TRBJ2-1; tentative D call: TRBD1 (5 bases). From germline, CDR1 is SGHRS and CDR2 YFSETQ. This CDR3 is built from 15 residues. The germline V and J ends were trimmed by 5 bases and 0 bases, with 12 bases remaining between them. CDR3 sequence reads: CASRTGLSSYNEQFF. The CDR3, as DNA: TGCGCCAGCAGAACAGGTCTGAGCTCCTACAATGAGCAGTTCTTC.

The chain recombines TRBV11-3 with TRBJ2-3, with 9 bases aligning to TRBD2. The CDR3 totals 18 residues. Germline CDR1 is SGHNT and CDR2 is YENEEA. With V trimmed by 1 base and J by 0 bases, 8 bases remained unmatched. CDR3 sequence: CASSLGSASGASTDTQYF. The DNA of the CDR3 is TGTGCCAGCAGCTTAGGATCGGCTAGCGGGGCTAGCACAGATACGCAGTATTTT. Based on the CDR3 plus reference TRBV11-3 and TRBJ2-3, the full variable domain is EAGVVQSPRYKIIEKKQPVAFWCNPISGHNTLYWYLQNLGQGPELLIRYENEEAVDDSQLPKDRFSAERLKGVDSTLKIQPAELGDSAVYLCASSLGSASGASTDTQYFGPGTRLTVL.

CDR3 coding DNA: TGCAGCGCTGGGGGCAGGGCCACCTACGAGCAGTACTTC. This translates into CSAGGRATYEQYF. The V and J genes are TRBV29-1 and TRBJ2-7, with D possibly being TRBD1 (6 bases). The CDR3 contains 13 residues. Trimming cost V 7 bases and J 2 bases, with 15 bases left between them. Germline CDR1 is SQVTM and CDR2 is ANQGSEA.

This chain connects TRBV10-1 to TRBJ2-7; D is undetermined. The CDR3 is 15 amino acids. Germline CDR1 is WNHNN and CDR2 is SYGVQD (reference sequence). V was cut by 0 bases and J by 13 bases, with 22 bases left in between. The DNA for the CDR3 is TGCGCCAGCAGTGAGTCTCCCGGATCGAGCGATACCCGATACTTC. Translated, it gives CASSESPGSSDTRYF.

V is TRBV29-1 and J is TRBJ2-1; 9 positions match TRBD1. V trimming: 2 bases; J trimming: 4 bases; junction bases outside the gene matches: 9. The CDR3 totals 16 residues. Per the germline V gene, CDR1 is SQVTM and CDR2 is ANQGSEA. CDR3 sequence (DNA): TGCAGCGTTGAACCCCGGGACAGGGTGGAGTACAATGAGCAGTTCTTC. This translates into CSVEPRDRVEYNEQFF.

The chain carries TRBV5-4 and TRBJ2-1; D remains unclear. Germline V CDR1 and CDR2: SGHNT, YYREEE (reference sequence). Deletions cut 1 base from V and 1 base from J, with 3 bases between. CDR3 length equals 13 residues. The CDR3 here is CASSLSSYNEQFF. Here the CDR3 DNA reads TGTGCCAGCAGCTTGTCATCCTACAATGAGCAGTTCTTC.

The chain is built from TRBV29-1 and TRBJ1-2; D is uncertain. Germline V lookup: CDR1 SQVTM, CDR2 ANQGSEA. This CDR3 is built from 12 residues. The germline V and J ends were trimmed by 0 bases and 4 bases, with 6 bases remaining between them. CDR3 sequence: CSVEESGYGYTF. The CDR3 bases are TGCAGCGTTGAAGAGAGCGGCTATGGCTACACCTTC.

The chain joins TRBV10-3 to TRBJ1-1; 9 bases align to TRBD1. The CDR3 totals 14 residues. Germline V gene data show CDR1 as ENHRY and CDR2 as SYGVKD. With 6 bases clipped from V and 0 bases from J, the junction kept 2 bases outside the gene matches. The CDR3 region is CAIRRTGVNTEAFF. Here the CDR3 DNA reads TGTGCCATCAGGCGGACAGGGGTGAACACTGAAGCTTTCTTT.

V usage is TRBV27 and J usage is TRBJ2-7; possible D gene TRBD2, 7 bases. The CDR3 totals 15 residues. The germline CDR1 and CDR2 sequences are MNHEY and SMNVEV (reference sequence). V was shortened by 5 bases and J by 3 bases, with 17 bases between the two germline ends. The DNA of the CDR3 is TGTGCCAGCAGTCCTAAGGGGGGGTCATTCTACGAGCAGTACTTC. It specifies CASSPKGGSFYEQYF.

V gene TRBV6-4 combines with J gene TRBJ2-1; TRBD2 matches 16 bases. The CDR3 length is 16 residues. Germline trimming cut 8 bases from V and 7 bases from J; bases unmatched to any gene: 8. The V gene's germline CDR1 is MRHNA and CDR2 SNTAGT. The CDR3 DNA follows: TGTGCCAGCGCGGGACTAGCGGGGGGGGGCTTGAATGAGCAGTTCTTC. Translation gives CASAGLAGGGLNEQFF.

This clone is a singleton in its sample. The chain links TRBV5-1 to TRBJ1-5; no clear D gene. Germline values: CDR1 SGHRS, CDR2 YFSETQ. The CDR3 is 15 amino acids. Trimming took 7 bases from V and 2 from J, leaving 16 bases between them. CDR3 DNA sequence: TGCGCCAGCCGTCCCGATACCGGGGGCAATCAGCCCCAGCATTTT. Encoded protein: CASRPDTGGNQPQHF.

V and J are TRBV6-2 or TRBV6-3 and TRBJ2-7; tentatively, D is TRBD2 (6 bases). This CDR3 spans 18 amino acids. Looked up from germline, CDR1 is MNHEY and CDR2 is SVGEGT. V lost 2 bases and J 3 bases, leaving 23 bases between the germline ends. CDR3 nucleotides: TGTGCCAGCAGTTACCCCGTGGACGGGGGATTGGGGAGCTACGAGCAGTACTTC. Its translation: CASSYPVDGGLGSYEQYF.

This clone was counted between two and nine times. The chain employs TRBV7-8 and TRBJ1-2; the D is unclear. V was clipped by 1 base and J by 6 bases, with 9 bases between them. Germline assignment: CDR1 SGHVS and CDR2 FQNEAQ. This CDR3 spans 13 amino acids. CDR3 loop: CASSLDPDNGYTF. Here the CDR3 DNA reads TGTGCCAGCAGCTTAGATCCAGACAATGGCTACACCTTC.

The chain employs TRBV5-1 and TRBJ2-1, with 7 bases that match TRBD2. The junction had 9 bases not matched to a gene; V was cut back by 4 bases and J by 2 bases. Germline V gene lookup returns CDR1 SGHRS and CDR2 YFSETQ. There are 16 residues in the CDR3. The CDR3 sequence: CASSLDGRPTYNEQFF. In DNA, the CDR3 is TGCGCCAGCAGCCTCGACGGGAGGCCAACCTACAATGAGCAGTTCTTC.

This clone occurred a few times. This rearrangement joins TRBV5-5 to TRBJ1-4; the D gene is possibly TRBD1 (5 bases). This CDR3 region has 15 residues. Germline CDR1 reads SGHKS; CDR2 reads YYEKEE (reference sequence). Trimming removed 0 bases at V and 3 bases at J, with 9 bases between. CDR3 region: CASSLAREANEKLFF. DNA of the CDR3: TGTGCCAGCAGCTTGGCCAGGGAGGCTAATGAAAAACTGTTTTTT.

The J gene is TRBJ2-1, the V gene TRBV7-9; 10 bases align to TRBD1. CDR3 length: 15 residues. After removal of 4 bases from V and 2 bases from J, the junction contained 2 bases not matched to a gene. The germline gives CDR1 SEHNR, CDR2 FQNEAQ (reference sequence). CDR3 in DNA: TGTGCCAGCAGCTCAGGACAGGGGGCCTACAATGAGCAGTTCTTC. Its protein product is CASSSGQGAYNEQFF.

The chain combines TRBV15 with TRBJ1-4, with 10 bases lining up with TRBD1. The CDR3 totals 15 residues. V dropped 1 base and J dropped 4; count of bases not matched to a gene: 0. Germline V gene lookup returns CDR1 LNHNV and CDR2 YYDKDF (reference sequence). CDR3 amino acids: CATSRGDRGNEKLFF. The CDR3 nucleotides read TGTGCCACCAGCAGAGGGGACAGGGGTAATGAAAAACTGTTTTTT.